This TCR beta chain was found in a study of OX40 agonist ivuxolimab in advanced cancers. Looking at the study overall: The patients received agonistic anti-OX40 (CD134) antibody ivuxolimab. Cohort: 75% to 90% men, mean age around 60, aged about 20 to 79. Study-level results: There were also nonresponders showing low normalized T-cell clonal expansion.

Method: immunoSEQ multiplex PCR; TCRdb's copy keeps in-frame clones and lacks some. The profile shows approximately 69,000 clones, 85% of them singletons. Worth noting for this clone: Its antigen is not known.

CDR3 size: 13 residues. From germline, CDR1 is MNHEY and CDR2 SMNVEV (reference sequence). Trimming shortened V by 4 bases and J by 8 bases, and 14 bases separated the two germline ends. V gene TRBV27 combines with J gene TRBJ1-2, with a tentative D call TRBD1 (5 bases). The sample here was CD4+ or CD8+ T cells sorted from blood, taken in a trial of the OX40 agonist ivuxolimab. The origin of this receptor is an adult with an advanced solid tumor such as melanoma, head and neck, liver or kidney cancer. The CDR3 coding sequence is TGTGCCAGCAGTTCGCCGGGGGGTATCGGCTACACCTTC. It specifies CASSSPGGIGYTF.